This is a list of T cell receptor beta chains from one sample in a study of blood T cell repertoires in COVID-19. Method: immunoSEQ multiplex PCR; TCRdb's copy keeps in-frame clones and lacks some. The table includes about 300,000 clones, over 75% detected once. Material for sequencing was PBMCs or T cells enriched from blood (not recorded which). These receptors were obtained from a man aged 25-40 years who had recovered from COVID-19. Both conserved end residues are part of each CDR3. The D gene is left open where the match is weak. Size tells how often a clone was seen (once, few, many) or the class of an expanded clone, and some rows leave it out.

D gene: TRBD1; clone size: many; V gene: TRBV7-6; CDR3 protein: CASSRQGMNTEAFF
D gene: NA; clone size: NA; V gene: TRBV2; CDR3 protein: CASSELRDIQYF
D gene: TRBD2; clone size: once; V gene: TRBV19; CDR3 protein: CASTAGLGFDEQFF
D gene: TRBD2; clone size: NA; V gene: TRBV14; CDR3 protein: CASSQATSGASYEQYF
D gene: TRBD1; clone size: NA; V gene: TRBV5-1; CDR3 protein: CASKTGGADTEAFF
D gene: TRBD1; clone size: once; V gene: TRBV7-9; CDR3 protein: CASSLRQGVIEQYF
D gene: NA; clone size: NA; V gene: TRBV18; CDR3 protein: CASSPPYDTQYF
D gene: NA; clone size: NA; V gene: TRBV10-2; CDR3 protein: CASLRGGGDEQFF
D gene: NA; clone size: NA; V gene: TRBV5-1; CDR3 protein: CASRQNNSPLHF
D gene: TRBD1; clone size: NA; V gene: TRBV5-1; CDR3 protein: CASTPLQGVYGYTF
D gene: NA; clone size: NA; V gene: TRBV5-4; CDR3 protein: CASSLEAGSYNEQFF
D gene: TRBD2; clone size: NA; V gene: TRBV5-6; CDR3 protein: CASSLAGGGIGGELFF
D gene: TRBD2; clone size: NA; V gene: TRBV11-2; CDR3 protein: CASSLVTLAGVGYNEQFF
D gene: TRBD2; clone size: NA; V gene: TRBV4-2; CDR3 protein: CASSQRTSGAYNEQFF
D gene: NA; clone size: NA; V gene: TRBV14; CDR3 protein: CASSPLYRNYEQYF
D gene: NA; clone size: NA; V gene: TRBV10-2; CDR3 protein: CASDPGGPSLSYNEQFF
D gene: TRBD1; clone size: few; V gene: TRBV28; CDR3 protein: CASSLTGIYYGYTF
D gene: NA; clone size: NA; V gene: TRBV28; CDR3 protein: CASSLGGVGSQETQYF
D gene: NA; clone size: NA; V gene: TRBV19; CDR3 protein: CASQDSRSNQPQHF
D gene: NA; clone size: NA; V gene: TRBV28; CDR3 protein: CASSLQGSQETQYF
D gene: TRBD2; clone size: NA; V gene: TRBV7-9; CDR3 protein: CASRLLAGEAGELFF
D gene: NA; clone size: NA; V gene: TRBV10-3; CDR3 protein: CAIKKSQNLNTEAFF
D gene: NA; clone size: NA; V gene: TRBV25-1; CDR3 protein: CASSVGGLRTEAFF
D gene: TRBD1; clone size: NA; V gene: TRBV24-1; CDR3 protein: CATSDSGTVGTQYF
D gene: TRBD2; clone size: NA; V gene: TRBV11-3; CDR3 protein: CASSKTSGGDEQYF
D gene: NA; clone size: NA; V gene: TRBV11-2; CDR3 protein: CASSLVVRGSYNEQFF
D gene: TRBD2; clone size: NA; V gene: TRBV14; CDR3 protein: CASSHTLGTSERNAGELFF
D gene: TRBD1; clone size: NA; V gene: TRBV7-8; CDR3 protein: CASSDRTGRSYEQYF
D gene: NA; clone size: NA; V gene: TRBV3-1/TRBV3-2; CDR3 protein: CASSPYQTEKLFF
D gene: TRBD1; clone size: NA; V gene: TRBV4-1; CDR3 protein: CASSPSPGQGTDTQYF
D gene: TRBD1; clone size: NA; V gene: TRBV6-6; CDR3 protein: CASSPPGTGNGYTF
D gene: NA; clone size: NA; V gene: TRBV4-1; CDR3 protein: CASSNIQGPRQPQHF
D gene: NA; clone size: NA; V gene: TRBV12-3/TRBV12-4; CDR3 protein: CASSLGLEKLFF
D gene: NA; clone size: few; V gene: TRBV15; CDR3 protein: CATSRDVRGGIPGELFF
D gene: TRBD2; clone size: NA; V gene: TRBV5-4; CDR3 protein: CASSSSGNYNEQFF
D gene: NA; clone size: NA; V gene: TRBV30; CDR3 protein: CAWSVVTPTNEKLFF
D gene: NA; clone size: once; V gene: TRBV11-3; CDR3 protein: CASSPRGTTVRFF
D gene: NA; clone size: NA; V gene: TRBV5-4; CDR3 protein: CASSLGGAENIQYF
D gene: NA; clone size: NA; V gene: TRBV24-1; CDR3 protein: CATSETGPTTDTQYF
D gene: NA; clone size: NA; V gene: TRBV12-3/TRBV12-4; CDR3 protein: CASSYDRQTQYF
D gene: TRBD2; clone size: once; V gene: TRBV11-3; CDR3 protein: CASSRLAETYEQYF
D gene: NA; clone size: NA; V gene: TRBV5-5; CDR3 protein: CASTVHHSTDTQYF
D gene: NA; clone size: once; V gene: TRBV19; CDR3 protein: CATRGARTDTQYF
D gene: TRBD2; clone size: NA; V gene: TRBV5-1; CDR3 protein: CASSSGLAGGDTDTQYF
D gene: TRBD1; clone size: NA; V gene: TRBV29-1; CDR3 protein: CSVSGTGEGVTYGYTF
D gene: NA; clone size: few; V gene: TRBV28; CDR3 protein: CASKTDTYGYTF
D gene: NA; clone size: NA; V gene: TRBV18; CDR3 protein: CASSPPQGKGNTIYF
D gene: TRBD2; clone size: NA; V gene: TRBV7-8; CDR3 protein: CASSLESRRGNTYEQYF
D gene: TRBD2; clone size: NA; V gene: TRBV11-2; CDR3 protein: CASSGRTSGQKAREQYF
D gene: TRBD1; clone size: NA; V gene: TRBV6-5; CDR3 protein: CASTYPGQGDDGYTF
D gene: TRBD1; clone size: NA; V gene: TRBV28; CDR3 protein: CASRDRGASTEAFF
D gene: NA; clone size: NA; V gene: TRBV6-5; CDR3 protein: CASQPYQGYSPLHF
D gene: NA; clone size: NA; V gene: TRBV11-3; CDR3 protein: CASSLNRAIRMGEQYF
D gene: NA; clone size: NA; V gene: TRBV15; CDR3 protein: CATSTNSRSSYEQYF
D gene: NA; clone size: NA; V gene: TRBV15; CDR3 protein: CATSRARQINEKLFF